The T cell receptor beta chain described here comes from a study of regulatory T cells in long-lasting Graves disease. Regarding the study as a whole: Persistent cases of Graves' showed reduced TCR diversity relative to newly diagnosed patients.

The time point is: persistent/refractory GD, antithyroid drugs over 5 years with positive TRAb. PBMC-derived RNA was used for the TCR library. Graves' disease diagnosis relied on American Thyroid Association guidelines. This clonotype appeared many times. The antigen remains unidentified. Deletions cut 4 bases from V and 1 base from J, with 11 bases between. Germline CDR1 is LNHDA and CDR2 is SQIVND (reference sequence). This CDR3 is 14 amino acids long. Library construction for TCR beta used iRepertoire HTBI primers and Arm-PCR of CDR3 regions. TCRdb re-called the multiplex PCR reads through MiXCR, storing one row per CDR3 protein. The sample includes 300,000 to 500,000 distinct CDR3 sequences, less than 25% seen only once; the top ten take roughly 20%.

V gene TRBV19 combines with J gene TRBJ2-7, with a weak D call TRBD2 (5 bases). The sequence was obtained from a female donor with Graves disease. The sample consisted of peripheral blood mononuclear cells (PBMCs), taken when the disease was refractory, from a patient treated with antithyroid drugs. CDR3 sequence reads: CASSRGLLSYEQYF. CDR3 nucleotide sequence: TGTGCCAGTAGTAGAGGACTCCTATCCTACGAGCAGTACTTC.